The 16 T cell receptor beta chains below come from one sample, sequenced in a study of blood T cell repertoires in COVID-19 (dated by TCRdb to the early 2020s). The library came from the immunoSEQ multiplex PCR assay. TCRdb provides this immuneACCESS table in a form limited to in-frame rearrangements. Some clones are lacking; in checked studies, under half of them reflect an unresolved V gene, and why the rest are absent is not known. A total of 130,000 or so clones appear in this sample, 85% to 90% of them only once. Of the sample, roughly 2.2% falls within the top ten clones. Sequencing was done on a sample of peripheral blood. These receptors were obtained from a woman aged 45-65 years with acute or convalescent COVID-19.

The chain joins TRBV19 to TRBJ1-1, with D perhaps TRBD1 (6 bases). Trimming shortened V by 11 bases and J by 3 bases, and 16 bases separated the two germline ends. The CDR3 is 13 residues long. Germline values: CDR1 LNHDA, CDR2 SQIVND (reference sequence). Here the CDR3 DNA reads TGTGCCTCCAGAGGGGGGGGGTACACTGAAGCTTTCTTT. It specifies CASRGGGYTEAFF. The variable domain in full, completed from reference TRBV19 and TRBJ1-1, reads DGGITQSPKYLFRKEGQNVTLSCEQNLNHDAMYWYRQDPGQGLRLIYYSQIVNDFQKGDIAEGYSVSREKKESFPLTVTSAQKNPTAFYLCASRGGGYTEAFFGQGTRLTVV.

Only one count was recorded for this clone. The chain has TRBV7-3 and TRBJ1-2, with 7 bases aligning to TRBD1. The germline V gene encodes CDR1 SGHTA and CDR2 FQGTGA. V shed 0 bases, J shed 8 bases, and the junction held 6 bases outside the gene matches. This CDR3 is built from 14 residues. The CDR3 sequence is CASSLTRDSSGYTF. For the CDR3, the DNA is TGTGCCAGCAGCTTAACCCGGGACAGTAGCGGCTACACCTTC.

CDR3 DNA: TGTGCCAGCAGCTGGGACAGGGGCGGCTACACCTTC. Its protein product is CASSWDRGGYTF. The V call is TRBV5-4, the J call TRBJ1-2; 10 nucleotides agree with TRBD1. Looked up from germline, CDR1 is SGHNT and CDR2 is YYREEE (reference sequence). The CDR3 spans 12 residues. V lost 3 bases to trimming and J lost 8 bases; unmatched junction nucleotides: 1.

The gene calls are TRBV9 and TRBJ2-5, with a weak D call TRBD2 (6 bases). The CDR3 is 14 amino acids. Between the trimmed V and J ends, which lost 0 bases and 2 bases, there was a span of 8 bases. The germline V gene encodes CDR1 SGDLS and CDR2 YYNGEE. The CDR3 sequence is CASSVDSGQETQYF. For the CDR3, the DNA is TGTGCCAGCAGCGTAGATAGCGGACAAGAGACCCAGTACTTC.

This sequence joins TRBV20-1 and TRBJ1-2; TRBD1 matches at 7 bases. Germline CDR1 DFQATT, CDR2 SNEGSKA (reference sequence). The ends lost 3 bases at V and 3 bases at J; junction bases unmatched: 10. The CDR3 is 15 residues long. The CDR3: CSASATGVPYYGYTF. The CDR3 DNA is TGCAGTGCTAGTGCCACAGGGGTTCCCTACTATGGCTACACCTTC.

The chain couples TRBV15 to TRBJ1-3; 8 positions match TRBD1. Germline V CDR1 and CDR2: LNHNV, YYDKDF (reference sequence). CDR3 length: 13 amino acids. Germline trimming cut 3 bases from V and 7 bases from J; bases unmatched to any gene: 2. The CDR3 reads CATSRDRVNTIYF. CDR3 sequence (DNA): TGTGCCACCAGCAGGGACAGGGTTAACACCATATATTTT.

The V and J genes are TRBV9 and TRBJ2-3, with D possibly TRBD1 on 5 matching bases. CDR3 size: 14 residues. V gave up 3 bases and J gave up 0 bases, with 8 bases separating them. Germline CDR1 SGDLS, CDR2 YYNGEE. The CDR3 nucleotides read TGTGCCAGCAGCGGTAGGGGAAGCACAGATACGCAGTATTTT. Protein: CASSGRGSTDTQYF.

The genes are TRBV5-4 and TRBJ1-1; D gene unclear. The CDR3 spans 14 residues. The germline CDR1 and CDR2 sequences are SGHNT and YYREEE (reference sequence). V lost 4 bases and J 1 base, leaving 11 bases between the germline ends. In DNA form, the CDR3 reads TGTGCCAGCAGCCTCCCAGCGCGGAACACTGAAGCTTTCTTT. Translating gives CASSLPARNTEAFF.

This clone was observed once. CDR3 in DNA: TGTGCCAGCAGTCTGACTAGCGGGAGTGAGGGTACGCAGTATTTT. This gives the protein CASSLTSGSEGTQYF. The chain links TRBV2 to TRBJ2-3; 12 bases map to TRBD2. The CDR3 runs to 15 residues. The germline V gene has CDR1 SNHLY and CDR2 FYNNEI. V lost 5 bases and J lost 8; bases outside the gene matches: 8.

The chain joins TRBV10-2 to TRBJ1-1; D call uncertain. The CDR3 is 14 amino acids. The V and J ends lost 6 bases and 4 bases respectively, with 15 bases between them. In germline, CDR1 is WSHSY, CDR2 SAAADI. Written as DNA, the CDR3 is TGCGCCAGCAGCGGACTCCGCGATCTCACTGAAGCTTTCTTT. This translates into CASSGLRDLTEAFF.

This clone was seen once. V is TRBV15 and J is TRBJ2-7, with D tentatively TRBD1 (6 bases). With 2 bases removed from V and 3 bases from J, the gap between germline ends came to 17 bases. The CDR3 loop spans 16 amino acids. The germline gives CDR1 LNHNV, CDR2 YYDKDF (reference sequence). The CDR3 DNA follows: TGTGCCACCAGCAGACGCTCGACAGGAGAACTCTACGAGCAGTACTTC. Translation gives CATSRRSTGELYEQYF.

The rearrangement uses TRBV9 and TRBJ1-1; D might be TRBD1 (5 bases). This CDR3 is built from 13 residues. Trimming left V 4 bases short and J 1 base short, with 8 bases between. The V gene's germline CDR1 is SGDLS and CDR2 YYNGEE. The CDR3 DNA reads TGTGCCAGCAGCCCCCAGGGGAACACTGAAGCTTTCTTT. It codes for CASSPQGNTEAFF. Supplemented by reference TRBV9 and TRBJ1-1, the full variable domain reads DSGVTQTPKHLITATGQRVTLRCSPRSGDLSVYWYQQSLDQGLQFLIQYYNGEERAKGNILERFSAQQFPDLHSELNLSSLELGDSALYFCASSPQGNTEAFFGQGTRLTVV.

CDR3 sequence: CASTQTTPYNEQFF. The CDR3, as DNA: TGTGCCAGCACCCAAACCACTCCATACAATGAGCAGTTCTTC. The V and J genes are TRBV27 and TRBJ2-1; no reliable D call. Germline loops: CDR1 MNHEY, CDR2 SMNVEV (reference sequence). V was cut by 7 bases and J by 4 bases, with 14 bases left in between. This CDR3 has 14 amino acids.

The V and J genes are TRBV3-1 (or the pseudogene TRBV3-2) and TRBJ2-3; D is possibly TRBD2 (7 bases). Trimming removed 6 bases from V and 6 bases from J, with 16 bases in between. Germline V gene data show CDR1 as LGHDT and CDR2 as YNNKEL (reference sequence). This CDR3 is 14 amino acids long. CDR3 region: CASSIRGAWDTQYF. As DNA, the CDR3 is TGTGCCAGCAGTATACGGGGGGCCTGGGATACGCAGTATTTT.

The chain recombines TRBV7-2 with TRBJ2-1; 9 bases fit TRBD1. Germline V CDR1 and CDR2: SGHTA, FQGNSA. The CDR3 spans 15 residues. The J segment lost 7 bases and the V segment lost 4 bases, leaving 8 bases of the junction unmatched. The DNA for the CDR3 is TGTGCCAGCAGCTCTTTCGGGACAGGGACGAATGAGCAGTTCTTC. Its translation: CASSSFGTGTNEQFF.

This sequence joins TRBV7-9 and TRBJ1-1; D call uncertain. Germline CDR1 SEHNR, CDR2 FQNEAQ (reference sequence). This CDR3 has 14 amino acids. V was cut by 3 bases and J by 5 bases, with 13 bases left in between. CDR3 nucleotide sequence: TGTGCCAGCAGCTTCTTTGATGGAGAGACTGAAGCTTTCTTT. This codes for CASSFFDGETEAFF.